The 18 T cell receptor beta chains reported below all come from one sample, sequenced in a study of T cells after yellow fever vaccination. TCRdb reprocessed the 5' RACE reads with MiXCR, giving one entry per CDR3 protein. The table shows about 350,000 distinct CDR3 sequences, with 4.1% occurring only once. The sequencing used PBMCs, collected 5 days after the yellow fever booster vaccination. These receptors were obtained from a man between 18 and 29 years old who received the YFV17D yellow fever vaccine.

CDR3 in DNA: TGCGCCAGCAGCCAAGGGGTTAGCGGGGGGTACCAAGAGACCCAGTACTTC. Residues: CASSQGVSGGYQETQYF. This chain joins TRBV4-3 and TRBJ2-5; 10 bases align to TRBD2. V shed 1 base, J shed 0 bases, and the junction held 5 bases outside the gene matches. This CDR3 is built from 17 residues. Germline CDR1 and CDR2: LGHNA and YSLEER.

V usage is TRBV7-9 and J usage is TRBJ1-1; the D is unclear. Germline CDR1 reads SEHNR; CDR2 reads FQNEAQ (reference sequence). The length of the CDR3 is 16 residues. V was pared by 4 bases and J by 2 bases, with 17 bases between. DNA of the CDR3: TGTGCCAGCAGCTATGACCTAGGAGGAGCAAACACTGAAGCTTTCTTT. It specifies CASSYDLGGANTEAFF.

The rearrangement joins TRBV6-5 to TRBJ2-7, with 7 bases that match TRBD1. Germline-derived CDR1 and CDR2 are MNHEY and SVGAGI. The CDR3 is 13 amino acids. Trimming removed 4 bases from V and 7 bases from J; junction bases left unmatched: 7. The CDR3 bases are TGTGCCAGCAGTTGGGACAGCTCGCGGGAGCAGTACTTC. Translated, it gives CASSWDSSREQYF.

This clonotype has just a few counts. CDR3 bases: TGTGCCAGTTCCAGGGGTGGACAGGGGGCGGTCAATGAGCAGTTCTTC. Its protein is CASSRGGQGAVNEQFF. This rearrangement joins TRBV19 to TRBJ2-1, with TRBD1 matching over 11 bases. V lost 8 bases to trimming and J lost 6 bases; unmatched junction nucleotides: 12. In germline, CDR1 is LNHDA, CDR2 SQIVND (reference sequence). This CDR3 contains 16 residues.

This clonotype was detected only a few times. The genes are TRBV28 and TRBJ2-7, with D perhaps matching TRBD2 (6 bases). The ends were cut back, 8 bases at V and 6 bases at J, with 20 bases in the middle. The CDR3 has 14 amino acids. Germline CDR1 is MDHEN and CDR2 is SYDVKM. The CDR3 coding sequence is TGTGCCAGCCGTAGGGGCAGCGGAGGGGCCGAGCAGTACGTC. Translated, it gives CASRRGSGGAEQYV.

The rearrangement joins TRBV7-2 to TRBJ2-5; D is perhaps TRBD2 (5 bases). Trimming removed 1 base from V and 5 bases from J, with 14 bases in between. There are 15 residues in the CDR3. Germline lookup yields CDR1 SGHTA and CDR2 FQGNSA. CDR3 residues: CASSLDARRRETQYF. DNA for the CDR3: TGTGCCAGCAGCTTAGACGCGAGGAGGCGGGAGACCCAGTACTTC.

This clonotype was observed at least ten times. The chain uses TRBV10-3 and TRBJ1-2; 8 bases line up with TRBD1. CDR3 size: 14 residues. The trim removed 5 bases at V and 4 bases at J, leaving 6 bases unmatched. CDR1 is ENHRY and CDR2 is SYGVKD in the germline V gene. Written as DNA, the CDR3 is TGTGCCATCAGTTTGACAGGGGACCCCTATGGCTACACCTTC. It yields the protein CAISLTGDPYGYTF.

This clonotype was seen many times. The CDR3 bases are TGCGCCAGCAGCCAAGTTGGCTACCAAGAGACCCAGTACTTC. Encoded protein: CASSQVGYQETQYF. The chain is built from TRBV4-3 and TRBJ2-5; D is uncertain. Trimming took off 1 base at V and 0 bases at J, with 6 bases between the two ends. This CDR3 region has 14 residues. CDR1 LGHNA and CDR2 YSLEER come from the germline V gene.

This clonotype was observed a few times. V gene TRBV6-5 combines with J gene TRBJ2-5; D perhaps matches TRBD1 (6 bases). This CDR3 region has 14 residues. CDR1 is MNHEY and CDR2 is SVGAGI in the germline V gene. Deletions cut 1 base from V and 8 bases from J, with 14 bases between. CDR3 nucleotides: TGTGCCAGCAGTTACTTATCGGACAGAAACACCCAGTACTTC. Translated: CASSYLSDRNTQYF.

Many counts were recorded for this clonotype. V usage is TRBV18 and J usage is TRBJ1-6, with D hard to call. Trimming pared 6 bases from V and 7 bases from J, leaving 16 bases between. The CDR3 is 15 residues long. Per the germline V gene, CDR1 is KGHSH and CDR2 is LQKENI. The CDR3 DNA reads as TGTGCCAGCTCCCAACACGGGGTCGAGAATTCACCCCTCCACTTT. This codes for CASSQHGVENSPLHF.

At least ten counts were recorded for this clonotype. The chain links TRBV10-1 to TRBJ2-3; D is unresolved. The germline CDR1 and CDR2 sequences are WNHNN and SYGVQD (reference sequence). The CDR3 has 12 amino acids. V lost 2 bases to trimming and J lost 4 bases, with 4 bases between them. CDR3 DNA: TGCGCCAGCAGTGAGGGATCAGATACGCAGTATTTT. Residues: CASSEGSDTQYF.

This rearrangement joins TRBV3-1 to TRBJ2-5; the D call may be TRBD1 or TRBD2 (5 bases each). CDR3 size: 15 residues. Germline V CDR1 and CDR2: LGHDT, YNNKEL (reference sequence). The V end was cut by 0 bases, the J end by 6 bases, with 14 bases between. The CDR3 is CASSQDGTPLQTQYF. In DNA form, the CDR3 reads TGTGCCAGCAGCCAAGACGGGACCCCCCTTCAGACCCAGTACTTC.

Ten or more counts support this clonotype. The chain uses TRBV3-1 and TRBJ2-3; D unclear. CDR3 length: 11 residues. The germline V gene has CDR1 LGHDT and CDR2 YNNKEL (reference sequence). V was shortened by 5 bases and J by 2 bases, with 2 bases between the two germline ends. The CDR3 region is CASSYTDTQYF. CDR3 DNA: TGTGCCAGCAGCTACACAGATACGCAGTATTTT.

This clonotype was counted between two and nine times. This chain links TRBV5-1 with TRBJ2-5; 11 bases are a match to TRBD2. Looked up from germline, CDR1 is SGHRS and CDR2 is YFSETQ. CDR3 length: 15 amino acids. Trimming took 4 bases from V and 3 from J; bases not matched to a gene: 5. The DNA of the CDR3 is TGCGCCAGCAGCCCTATGACTAGCGGGAAAGAGACCCAGTACTTC. Translating gives CASSPMTSGKETQYF.

The chain couples TRBV11-2 to TRBJ2-7; TRBD1 or TRBD2 may be the D gene (5 bases each). V was pared by 3 bases and J by 5 bases, with 11 bases between. The CDR3 sequence is 13 residues long. Germline CDR1 reads SGHAT; CDR2 reads FQNNGV. The chain's CDR3 is CASSFPGADEQYF. CDR3 sequence (DNA): TGTGCCAGCAGCTTCCCCGGGGCAGACGAGCAGTACTTC.

This clonotype has ten or more counts. The chain recombines TRBV4-2 with TRBJ1-3; D gene ambiguous. The CDR3 is 15 residues long. Trimming removed 0 bases at V and 4 bases at J, with 10 bases between. Germline V gene data show CDR1 as LGHNA and CDR2 as YNFKEQ. CDR3 amino acids: CASSQDRTSGNTIYF. CDR3 coding DNA: TGTGCCAGCAGCCAAGATCGGACTAGCGGAAACACCATATATTTT.

This clonotype came up many times. This sequence joins TRBV7-7 and TRBJ2-3; D is unresolved. V dropped 6 bases and J dropped 4 bases, with 8 bases sitting between them. Germline V lookup: CDR1 SSHAT, CDR2 FNYEAQ (reference sequence). This CDR3 has 12 amino acids. The CDR3 protein is CASSLPADTQYF. The CDR3 DNA is TGTGCCAGCAGTCTCCCCGCAGATACGCAGTATTTT.

The sample holds many counts of this clonotype. The chain carries TRBV4-1 and TRBJ2-7; 9 nucleotides agree with TRBD1. Germline V CDR1 and CDR2: MGHRA, YSYEKL. The CDR3 spans 15 residues. Germline trimming cut 1 base from V and 4 bases from J; bases unmatched to any gene: 5. The CDR3 coding sequence is TGCGCCAGCAGCCAAGGCCCGGGACAGGGTTACGAGCAGTACTTC. This sequence encodes CASSQGPGQGYEQYF.